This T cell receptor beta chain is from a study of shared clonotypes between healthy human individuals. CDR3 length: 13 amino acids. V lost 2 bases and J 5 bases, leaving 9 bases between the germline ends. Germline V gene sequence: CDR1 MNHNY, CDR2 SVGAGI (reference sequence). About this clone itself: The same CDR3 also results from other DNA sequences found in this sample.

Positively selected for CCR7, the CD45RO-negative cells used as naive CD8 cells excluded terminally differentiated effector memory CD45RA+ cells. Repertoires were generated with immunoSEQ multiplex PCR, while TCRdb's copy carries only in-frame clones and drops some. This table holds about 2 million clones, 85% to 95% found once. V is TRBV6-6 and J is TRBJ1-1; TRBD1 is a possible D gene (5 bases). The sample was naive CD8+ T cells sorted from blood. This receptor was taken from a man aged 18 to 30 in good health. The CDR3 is CASSYGGGTEAFF. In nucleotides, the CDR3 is TGTGCCAGCAGTTACGGGGGGGGAACTGAAGCTTTCTTT.